This TCR beta chain appears in the sequencing data of a study of blood T cell repertoires in COVID-19. Study as a whole: The United States, Italy and Spain were the sources of the acute and convalescent COVID-19 samples.

Cohort 3 donors counted as recovered after two negative PCRs, clearance, or resolved symptoms. Some clones are missing from TCRdb's copy, which holds only in-frame ones; the method was immunoSEQ multiplex PCR. The sample holds around 170,000 clones, about four fifths seen once. Germline loops: CDR1 PRHDT, CDR2 FYEKMQ (reference sequence). This CDR3 region has 13 residues. V was cut by 2 bases and J by 3 bases, with 7 bases left in between. Sequencing used PBMCs or T cells enriched from blood (not recorded which). The clonotype comes from a man between 45 and 60 years old who had recovered from COVID-19. The V call is TRBV13, the J call TRBJ1-2, with D uncertain. CDR3 in amino acids: CASSLYRDYGYTF. The CDR3 bases are TGTGCCAGCAGCTTATATCGGGACTATGGCTACACCTTC. The full variable domain, rest sourced from reference TRBV13 and TRBJ1-2, is AAGVIQSPRHLIKEKRETATLKCYPIPRHDTVYWYQQGPGQDPQFLISFYEKMQSDKGSIPDRFSAQQFSDYHSELNMSSLELGDSALYFCASSLYRDYGYTFGSGTRLTVV.